This T cell receptor beta chain was profiled in a study of lymphopenia after photon versus proton radiotherapy. Overall study findings and caveats: Proton therapy kept repertoires fairly stable, unlike photons, which gained effector/memory cells. After lymphocyte nadir, photon-treated repertoires showed oligoclonal expansion, especially CD8+ Temra.

Clones were sequenced by immunoSEQ multiplex PCR, and TCRdb holds only the in-frame ones, with some missing. Of tens of thousands of clones listed, about nine tenths are singletons. To note about this clone: Its antigen is still unknown.

This clonotype was obtained from a woman aged 50 to 60 with cholangiocarcinoma. The sequenced sample was peripheral blood, obtained from a patient treated with photon-based radiotherapy.

CDR3 coding DNA: TGTGCCAGCAGTGAATTAGGGGGGAGGGCATGGGAGACCCAGTACTTC. This sequence encodes CASSELGGRAWETQYF. This chain uses TRBV25-1 with TRBJ2-5, with D tentatively TRBD2 (7 bases). The CDR3 loop spans 16 amino acids. Trimming removed 1 base at V and 5 bases at J, with 17 bases between. The germline CDR1 and CDR2 sequences are MGHDK and SYGVNS.